The 2 T cell receptor beta chains given below trace back to one sample, sequenced in a study of persistence of HIV-infected CD4 T cells. Stimulation used about 9.5 ug/mL lysate from CMV-infected fibroblasts. CD40L-negative CD69-negative CD45RO-high memory CD4+ T cells were sorted as populations depleted of antigen-responding cells. Sequencing used immunoSEQ version 4 in survey mode. Sequencing used immunoSEQ multiplex PCR; TCRdb keeps in-frame clones, though not all of them. The table lists under 40,000 clones, 82% of them singletons. These receptors' targets are unknown. Material: CD4+ T cells sorted from PBMCs after approximately 19-hour stimulation, obtained from a patient who received antiretroviral therapy. The receptors derive from an adult woman with HIV who was CMV-seropositive.

The genes are TRBV10-2 and TRBJ2-3; 7 bases map to TRBD2. Germline V lookup: CDR1 WSHSY, CDR2 SAAADI. V lost 2 bases and J lost 3; bases outside the gene matches: 5. The CDR3 loop spans 15 amino acids. CDR3 DNA: TGCGCCAGCAGTGAGCGCGGGAGAGGGACAGATACGCAGTATTTT. Translating it yields CASSERGRGTDTQYF.

CDR3 loop: CASSRTRSDLYEQYF. The CDR3 bases are TGTGCCAGCAGCCGGACTAGGTCGGACCTCTACGAGCAGTACTTC. V usage is TRBV7-2 and J usage is TRBJ2-7, with 7 nucleotides matching TRBD2. CDR3 length: 15 residues. CDR1 and CDR2 from the germline V gene are SGHTA and FQGNSA. V lost 5 bases to trimming and J lost 3 bases; unmatched junction nucleotides: 10. Complete variable domain (other parts from reference TRBV7-2 and TRBJ2-7): GAGVSQSPSNKVTEKGKDVELRCDPISGHTALYWYRQSLGQGLEFLIYFQGNSAPDKSGLPSDRFSAERTGGSVSTLTIQRTQQEDSAVYLCASSRTRSDLYEQYFGPGTRLTVT.